Presented here are 27 T cell receptor beta chains from one specimen sequenced in a study of blood T cell repertoires in COVID-19. Produced via immunoSEQ multiplex PCR; TCRdb's table is partial and in-frame only. The sample gives tens of thousands of clones, around nine tenths of which show up once; about 13% is in the top ten. Sample: peripheral blood. Receptor source: a human donor in a cohort sampled during active COVID-19.

This clone has a handful of counts. The J gene is TRBJ1-5, the V gene TRBV30, with D uncertain. Germline CDR1 reads GTSNPN; CDR2 reads SVGIG (reference sequence). V was pared by 1 base and J by 0 bases, with 7 bases between. There are 14 residues in the CDR3. The CDR3 coding sequence is TGTGCCTGGAGTGACACGTATAGCAATCAGCCCCAGCATTTT. Amino acids: CAWSDTYSNQPQHF.

The rearrangement joins TRBV6-5 to TRBJ2-7; D is unclear. Trimming cost V 5 bases and J 2 bases, with 13 bases left between them. This CDR3 comprises 14 residues. The V gene's germline CDR1 is MNHEY and CDR2 SVGAGI. The CDR3 nucleotides are TGTGCCAGCAGTCTTGAGAACAGCCCCTACGAGCAGTACTTC. Its translation is CASSLENSPYEQYF.

The gene calls are TRBV2 and TRBJ1-2, with 7 bases matching TRBD1. The CDR3 sequence is 14 residues long. V lost 5 bases to trimming and J lost 6 bases; unmatched junction nucleotides: 9. Germline V CDR1 and CDR2: SNHLY, FYNNEI. CDR3 residues: CASSRQGGKDGYTF. The CDR3 DNA reads TGTGCCAGCAGTCGACAGGGAGGAAAGGATGGCTACACCTTC. Supplemented by reference TRBV2 and TRBJ1-2, the full variable domain reads EPEVTQTPSHQVTQMGQEVILRCVPISNHLYFYWYRQILGQKVEFLVSFYNNEISEKSEIFDDQFSVERPDGSNFTLKIRSTKLEDSAMYFCASSRQGGKDGYTFGSGTRLTVV.

This chain links TRBV9 with TRBJ2-7; D perhaps matches TRBD2 (6 bases). V was pared by 0 bases and J by 2 bases, with 12 bases between. The CDR3 runs to 15 residues. Germline V gene sequence: CDR1 SGDLS, CDR2 YYNGEE. The chain's CDR3 is CASSVAGGFTYEQYF. CDR3 nucleotides: TGTGCCAGCAGCGTAGCTGGGGGGTTCACCTACGAGCAGTACTTC.

The V and J genes are TRBV29-1 and TRBJ1-2; tentatively, D is TRBD1 (6 bases). Germline V lookup: CDR1 SQVTM, CDR2 ANQGSEA. Deletions cut 6 bases from V and 8 bases from J, with 13 bases between. The length of the CDR3 is 11 residues. The CDR3 here is CSVTGTTGYTF. Here the CDR3 DNA reads TGCAGCGTAACCGGGACAACCGGCTACACCTTC.

This clone has only a few counts. The rearrangement uses TRBV5-1 and TRBJ1-3, with D tentatively TRBD1 (5 bases). The CDR3 contains 20 residues. Germline-derived CDR1 and CDR2 are SGHRS and YFSETQ. V was shortened by 0 bases and J by 1 base, with 23 bases between the two germline ends. The DNA for the CDR3 is TGCGCCAGCAGCTTGGCCAAACCGGCTGGACATCCCATTTCTGGAAACACCATATATTTT. As protein: CASSLAKPAGHPISGNTIYF.

The chain employs TRBV6-6 and TRBJ1-4, with D perhaps TRBD1 (6 bases). CDR1 is MNHNY and CDR2 is SVGAGI in the germline V gene (reference sequence). The CDR3 extends over 15 amino acids. With 0 bases removed from V and 4 bases from J, the gap between germline ends came to 9 bases. Here the CDR3 DNA reads TGTGCCAGCAGTTACTCGGACAGCCTTAATGAAAAACTGTTTTTT. It encodes CASSYSDSLNEKLFF.

The rearrangement joins TRBV7-6 to TRBJ2-2; maybe TRBD2 (5 bases). V lost 8 bases to trimming and J lost 1 base, with 14 bases between them. The length of the CDR3 is 15 residues. Germline CDR1 SGHVS, CDR2 FNYEAQ. The CDR3 protein is CASSLGGLNTGELFF. CDR3 DNA: TGTGCCAGCTCGTTGGGCGGACTGAACACCGGGGAGCTGTTTTTT. Variable domain in full (rest from reference TRBV7-6 and TRBJ2-2): GAGVSQSPRYKVTKRGQDVALRCDPISGHVSLYWYRQALGQGPEFLTYFNYEAQQDKSGLPNDRFSAERPEGSISTLTIQRTEQRDSAMYRCASSLGGLNTGELFFGEGSRLTVL.

In its sample, this clone was seen once. The chain carries TRBV18 and TRBJ2-3; D is undetermined. CDR3 length: 16 residues. CDR1 and CDR2 from the germline V gene are KGHSH and LQKENI. With 0 bases removed from V and 0 bases from J, the gap between germline ends came to 10 bases. The CDR3, as DNA: TGTGCCAGCTCACCACCGACCGGGTTCAGCACAGATACGCAGTATTTT. Residues: CASSPPTGFSTDTQYF.

V is TRBV4-3 and J is TRBJ2-7, with 9 bases aligning to TRBD1. From germline, CDR1 is LGHNA and CDR2 YSLEER. Losses at the gene ends were 1 base for V and 2 bases for J; bases not matched to a gene: 0. The CDR3 runs to 14 residues. CDR3 sequence: CASSQGQGAYEQYF. The CDR3 DNA reads TGCGCCAGCAGCCAAGGACAGGGGGCCTACGAGCAGTACTTC.

The gene calls are TRBV19 and TRBJ1-5; D may be TRBD1 (5 bases). Germline V lookup: CDR1 LNHDA, CDR2 SQIVND (reference sequence). CDR3 length: 13 residues. The V end lost 3 bases, the J end lost 7 bases, and 10 bases lay between the germline ends. As DNA, the CDR3 is TGTGCCAGTAGTATTCGGGGGGAACAGCCCCAGCATTTT. Its protein is CASSIRGEQPQHF.

The rearrangement links TRBV27 to TRBJ2-7; possibly TRBD1 for D (6 bases). V lost 3 bases and J lost 5, with 17 bases in between. This CDR3 region has 15 residues. CDR1 is MNHEY and CDR2 is SMNVEV in the germline V gene (reference sequence). In DNA form, the CDR3 reads TGTGCCAGCAGTTTTCGCCCTCAGGGGTCCCACGAGCAGTACTTC. Translation gives CASSFRPQGSHEQYF.

This clone was recorded only once. The V call is TRBV7-9, the J call TRBJ1-4, with 9 bases matching TRBD1. From germline, CDR1 is SEHNR and CDR2 FQNEAQ (reference sequence). V shed 3 bases, J shed 8 bases, and the junction held 7 bases outside the gene matches. The CDR3 totals 15 residues. The CDR3 DNA reads TGTGCCAGCAGCTTGATAGGGACAGGGAACGAAAAACTGTTTTTT. Protein: CASSLIGTGNEKLFF.

The V and J genes are TRBV5-1 and TRBJ2-7; 8 bases are shared with TRBD2. CDR1 is SGHRS, CDR2 YFSETQ, per germline. CDR3 length: 15 amino acids. Trimming removed 5 bases from V and 3 bases from J; junction bases left unmatched: 10. CDR3 sequence reads: CASRPAPTSGYEQYF. The CDR3 DNA sequence: TGCGCCAGCAGACCCGCCCCTACTAGCGGCTACGAGCAGTACTTC. Using reference TRBV5-1 and TRBJ2-7 for the parts outside the CDR3, the full variable domain is KAGVTQTPRYLIKTRGQQVTLSCSPISGHRSVSWYQQTPGQGLQFLFEYFSETQRNKGNFPGRFSGRQFSNSRSEMNVSTLELGDSALYLCASRPAPTSGYEQYFGPGTRLTVT.

This clone was seen only a few times. V usage is TRBV30 and J usage is TRBJ1-2; D possibly corresponds to TRBD1 (6 bases). Germline-derived CDR1 and CDR2 are GTSNPN and SVGIG (reference sequence). V was trimmed by 0 bases and J by 2 bases, leaving 16 bases between them. CDR3 length equals 16 residues. CDR3 in amino acids: CAWSVPGTTRNYGYTF. The CDR3 region has the DNA TGTGCCTGGAGTGTACCAGGGACAACTAGGAACTATGGCTACACCTTC. Combining the CDR3 with reference TRBV30 and TRBJ1-2 gives the whole variable domain SQTIHQWPATLVQPVGSPLSLECTVEGTSNPNLYWYRQAAGRGLQLLFYSVGIGQISSEVPQNLSASRPQDRQFILSSKKLLLSDSGFYLCAWSVPGTTRNYGYTFGSGTRLTVV.

The V call is TRBV7-3, the J call TRBJ2-2, with D perhaps TRBD1 (6 bases). Germline CDR1 is SGHTA and CDR2 is FQGTGA. V shed 6 bases and J shed 5 bases, with 10 bases lying between them. This CDR3 is 13 amino acids long. The CDR3 sequence is CASSGTLTGELFF. As DNA, the CDR3 is TGTGCCAGCAGTGGGACATTAACCGGGGAGCTGTTTTTT.

The V gene is TRBV6-2 or TRBV6-3, the J gene TRBJ2-4; 8 bases fit TRBD1. The CDR3 is 16 residues long. V was pared by 2 bases and J by 6 bases, with 9 bases of the junction left unmatched. Looked up from germline, CDR1 is MNHEY and CDR2 is SVGEGT. This CDR3 reads CASSYDPDRVGNIQYF. The CDR3, as DNA: TGTGCCAGCAGTTACGATCCGGACAGGGTGGGAAACATTCAGTACTTC.

The genes are TRBV18 and TRBJ1-1; 8 bases map to TRBD1. J gave up 5 bases and V 5 bases, and 4 bases lay outside the gene matches. Looked up from germline, CDR1 is KGHSH and CDR2 is LQKENI. This CDR3 comprises 13 residues. CDR3 in amino acids: CASSSGGGTEAFF. In DNA, the CDR3 is TGTGCCAGCTCATCAGGGGGCGGAACTGAAGCTTTCTTT.

This chain connects TRBV7-3 to TRBJ2-1; TRBD2 might be the D (6 bases). Germline-derived CDR1 and CDR2 are SGHTA and FQGTGA. V lost 2 bases and J 7 bases, leaving 15 bases between the germline ends. The CDR3 consists of 15 residues. The CDR3 DNA reads as TGTGCCAGCAGCTTAGGCGGGACTGAAGGAAATGAGCAGTTCTTC. Protein product: CASSLGGTEGNEQFF. Looking up the rest from reference TRBV7-3 and TRBJ2-1 gives the full variable domain: GAGVSQTPSNKVTEKGKYVELRCDPISGHTALYWYRQSLGQGPEFLIYFQGTGAADDSGLPNDRFFAVRPEGSVSTLKIQRTERGDSAVYLCASSLGGTEGNEQFFGPGTRLTVL.

V and J are TRBV5-1 and TRBJ2-1; 9 bases fit TRBD2. The V gene end was trimmed by 2 bases and the J gene end by 2 bases; junction bases not matched to a gene: 8. This CDR3 contains 17 residues. Germline V gene lookup returns CDR1 SGHRS and CDR2 YFSETQ. CDR3 DNA sequence: TGCGCCAGCAGCTTTTTTAGCGGGAGCCCGCCCTACAATGAGCAGTTCTTC. This gives the protein CASSFFSGSPPYNEQFF.

V and J are TRBV30 and TRBJ2-3; TRBD2 matches at 10 bases. The CDR3 totals 14 residues. The germline CDR1 and CDR2 sequences are GTSNPN and SVGIG (reference sequence). V dropped 3 bases and J dropped 2; count of bases not matched to a gene: 2. The CDR3 sequence: CAWRLAGNTDTQYF. For the CDR3, the DNA is TGTGCCTGGAGACTAGCGGGAAACACAGATACGCAGTATTTT. The entire variable domain, with the rest obtained from reference TRBV30 and TRBJ2-3, is as follows: SQTIHQWPATLVQPVGSPLSLECTVEGTSNPNLYWYRQAAGRGLQLLFYSVGIGQISSEVPQNLSASRPQDRQFILSSKKLLLSDSGFYLCAWRLAGNTDTQYFGPGTRLTVL.

V and J are TRBV6-1 and TRBJ2-1; 7 bases agree with TRBD2. The CDR3 runs to 13 residues. Unmatched junction bases numbered 1, after V lost 2 bases and J lost 6 bases. Germline lookup yields CDR1 MNHNS and CDR2 SASEGT. The CDR3 loop is CASSERLANEQFF. In nucleotides, the CDR3 is TGTGCCAGCAGTGAACGACTAGCCAATGAGCAGTTCTTC.

V and J are TRBV10-3 and TRBJ2-7, with D tentatively TRBD1 (5 bases). Trimming took 6 bases from V and 6 from J, leaving 12 bases between them. Germline CDR1 ENHRY, CDR2 SYGVKD. This CDR3 is 12 amino acids long. As DNA, the CDR3 is TGTGCCATCAGCCTAGGGGTCTCCGAGCAGTACTTC. Protein: CAISLGVSEQYF.

V usage is TRBV6-6 and J usage is TRBJ1-1; TRBD1 aligns across 8 bases. Per germline, CDR1 MNHNY and CDR2 SVGAGI (reference sequence). This CDR3 is built from 14 residues. The V and J ends lost 6 bases and 6 bases, in that order; junction bases with no gene match: 9. The CDR3 loop reads CASRNGRGQPEAFF. The CDR3 bases are TGTGCCAGCAGGAATGGCAGGGGGCAGCCTGAAGCTTTCTTT.

V and J are TRBV29-1 and TRBJ1-1, with D unclear. V lost 3 bases and J lost 4, with 6 bases in between. This CDR3 has 11 residues. CDR1 is SQVTM, CDR2 ANQGSEA, per germline. CDR3 in DNA: TGCAGCGTTGACCCGGTCACTGAAGCTTTCTTT. Protein product: CSVDPVTEAFF.

V gene TRBV19 combines with J gene TRBJ1-1; D remains unclear. V was pared by 5 bases and J by 6 bases, with 13 bases between. The CDR3 covers 13 residues. The germline CDR1 and CDR2 sequences are LNHDA and SQIVND (reference sequence). Written as DNA, the CDR3 is TGTGCCAGTAGTTCAACACGGGTCTCTGAAGCTTTCTTT. It specifies CASSSTRVSEAFF. Variable domain in full (rest from reference TRBV19 and TRBJ1-1): DGGITQSPKYLFRKEGQNVTLSCEQNLNHDAMYWYRQDPGQGLRLIYYSQIVNDFQKGDIAEGYSVSREKKESFPLTVTSAQKNPTAFYLCASSSTRVSEAFFGQGTRLTVV.

V is TRBV19 and J is TRBJ1-3, with a tentative D call TRBD1 (5 bases). The CDR3 covers 15 residues. V was clipped by 5 bases and J by 0 bases, with 11 bases between them. Germline lookup yields CDR1 LNHDA and CDR2 SQIVND (reference sequence). CDR3: CASSLTGHSGNTIYF. The CDR3 DNA follows: TGTGCCAGTAGTCTCACCGGACACTCTGGAAACACCATATATTTT.